A selection of T cell receptor beta chains follows, all from one sample in a study of brain T cells in children with intractable seizures. The method was immunoSEQ multiplex PCR; TCRdb's version includes in-frame clones alone and lacks a portion of them. The data contain 110,000 or so clones, 94% of them seen just once; the ten biggest clones take up 3.8%. Source: peripheral blood, taken at surgery. The source of these receptors is a boy less than two years old with hemimegalencephaly and intractable seizures. CDR3s include the opening cysteine and the closing phenylalanine or tryptophan. The order of the fields is V gene, clone size, J gene, D gene, CDR3 protein, CDR3 DNA. D genes are given only for firm matches. Size is omitted from some rows. Given values are once, few, many or a class for expanded clones.

V gene: TRBV27; clone size: .; J gene: TRBJ1-5; D gene: .; CDR3 protein: CASGGRYNQPQHF; CDR3 DNA: TGTGCCAGCGGCGGGAGGTACAATCAGCCCCAGCATTTT
V gene: TRBV20-1; clone size: .; J gene: TRBJ2-5; D gene: .; CDR3 protein: CSCTQETQYF; CDR3 DNA: TGCAGCTGCACCCAAGAGACCCAGTACTTC
V gene: TRBV19; clone size: .; J gene: TRBJ2-7; D gene: TRBD2; CDR3 protein: CASRLGGGPTYEQYF; CDR3 DNA: TGTGCCAGTAGACTTGGCGGGGGTCCCACCTACGAGCAGTACTTC
V gene: TRBV28; clone size: .; J gene: TRBJ2-7; D gene: TRBD2; CDR3 protein: CASSSISSTSGRPYEQYF; CDR3 DNA: TGTGCCAGCAGTTCGATATCCTCTACTAGCGGGAGGCCTTACGAGCAGTACTTC
V gene: TRBV27; clone size: .; J gene: TRBJ2-1; D gene: .; CDR3 protein: CASRHSSYEQFF; CDR3 DNA: TGTGCCAGCAGACACTCTAGCTACGAGCAGTTCTTC
V gene: TRBV7-9; clone size: .; J gene: TRBJ2-2; D gene: TRBD2; CDR3 protein: CASSPTSGRPTGELFF; CDR3 DNA: TGTGCCAGCAGCCCGACTAGCGGGAGGCCCACCGGGGAGCTGTTTTTT
V gene: TRBV7-9; clone size: .; J gene: TRBJ2-2; D gene: .; CDR3 protein: CASSLNTGELFF; CDR3 DNA: TGTGCCAGCAGCTTAAACACCGGGGAGCTGTTTTTT
V gene: TRBV23-1; clone size: .; J gene: TRBJ1-3; D gene: .; CDR3 protein: CASSQTDTSGNTIYF; CDR3 DNA: TGCGCCAGCAGTCAAACGGACACCTCCGGAAACACCATATATTTT
V gene: TRBV6-5; clone size: .; J gene: TRBJ1-3; D gene: .; CDR3 protein: CASRIYSGNTIYF; CDR3 DNA: TGTGCCAGCAGGATCTACTCTGGAAACACCATATATTTT
V gene: TRBV28; clone size: .; J gene: TRBJ2-5; D gene: .; CDR3 protein: CASSLFQTGTQYF; CDR3 DNA: TGTGCCAGCAGTCTCTTTCAAACGGGGACCCAGTACTTC
V gene: TRBV23-1; clone size: .; J gene: TRBJ1-5; D gene: TRBD1; CDR3 protein: CVTSRTGEQPQHF; CDR3 DNA: TGCGTCACCTCAAGGACAGGGGAACAGCCCCAGCATTTT
V gene: TRBV7-7; clone size: .; J gene: TRBJ2-2; D gene: TRBD2; CDR3 protein: CASSSSSGRKTGELFF; CDR3 DNA: TGTGCCAGCAGCTCCTCTAGCGGGCGGAAGACCGGGGAGCTGTTTTTT
V gene: TRBV5-4; clone size: .; J gene: TRBJ2-5; D gene: TRBD1; CDR3 protein: CASSPGTGTETQYF; CDR3 DNA: TGTGCCAGCAGCCCCGGGACAGGGACTGAGACCCAGTACTTC
V gene: TRBV3-1/TRBV3-2; clone size: .; J gene: TRBJ1-2; D gene: .; CDR3 protein: CASSQGIHRAWVSGYTF; CDR3 DNA: TGTGCCAGCAGCCAAGGGATCCACAGAGCTTGGGTAAGCGGCTACACCTTC
V gene: TRBV27; clone size: .; J gene: TRBJ1-5; D gene: TRBD1; CDR3 protein: CASSSYRDRVSYSNQPQHF; CDR3 DNA: TGTGCCAGCAGTTCATACCGGGACAGGGTGAGCTATAGCAATCAGCCCCAGCATTTT
V gene: TRBV2; clone size: .; J gene: TRBJ2-1; D gene: TRBD2; CDR3 protein: CASAGLAANEQFF; CDR3 DNA: TGTGCCAGCGCGGGACTAGCGGCCAATGAGCAGTTCTTC
V gene: TRBV12-3/TRBV12-4; clone size: .; J gene: TRBJ2-2; D gene: .; CDR3 protein: CASQRLNTGELFF; CDR3 DNA: TGTGCCAGCCAGCGGCTGAACACCGGGGAGCTGTTTTTT
V gene: TRBV28; clone size: .; J gene: TRBJ1-3; D gene: .; CDR3 protein: CASSRTRDPIYF; CDR3 DNA: TGTGCCAGCAGTCGGACCCGGGACCCCATATATTTT
V gene: TRBV10-3; clone size: once; J gene: TRBJ2-1; D gene: .; CDR3 protein: CAISESRIAPNEQFF; CDR3 DNA: TGTGCCATCAGTGAGTCGAGGATAGCCCCCAATGAGCAGTTCTTC
V gene: TRBV15; clone size: .; J gene: TRBJ2-7; D gene: TRBD2; CDR3 protein: CATSRGLRTAGVKEQYF; CDR3 DNA: TGTGCCACCAGCAGAGGCCTGAGGACAGCGGGGGTGAAGGAGCAGTACTTC
V gene: TRBV11-2; clone size: .; J gene: TRBJ2-1; D gene: .; CDR3 protein: CASSYRAFSYNEQFF; CDR3 DNA: TGTGCCAGCAGCTACCGGGCTTTCTCTTACAATGAGCAGTTCTTC
V gene: TRBV7-9; clone size: .; J gene: TRBJ2-2; D gene: .; CDR3 protein: CASSYNTGELFF; CDR3 DNA: TGTGCCAGCAGCTACAACACCGGGGAGCTGTTTTTT
V gene: TRBV4-1; clone size: .; J gene: TRBJ2-7; D gene: .; CDR3 protein: CASSQDPQGAYEQYF; CDR3 DNA: TGCGCCAGCAGCCAAGATCCCCAGGGAGCCTACGAGCAGTACTTC
V gene: TRBV7-3; clone size: .; J gene: TRBJ1-2; D gene: .; CDR3 protein: CASSLDTNYGYTF; CDR3 DNA: TGTGCCAGCAGCTTAGACACTAACTATGGCTACACCTTC
V gene: TRBV9; clone size: .; J gene: TRBJ2-3; D gene: .; CDR3 protein: CASSVLGSVDTQYF; CDR3 DNA: TGTGCCAGCAGCGTACTCGGGAGTGTAGATACGCAGTATTTT
V gene: TRBV29-1; clone size: .; J gene: TRBJ1-1; D gene: .; CDR3 protein: CSVAPLNTEAFF; CDR3 DNA: TGCAGCGTTGCCCCCTTGAACACTGAAGCTTTCTTT
V gene: TRBV27; clone size: .; J gene: TRBJ2-5; D gene: .; CDR3 protein: CASSGQKTQYF; CDR3 DNA: TGTGCCAGCAGTGGCCAGAAGACCCAGTACTTC
V gene: TRBV9; clone size: .; J gene: TRBJ1-1; D gene: .; CDR3 protein: CASSPRDAHTEAFF; CDR3 DNA: TGTGCCAGCAGCCCCCGGGACGCTCACACTGAAGCTTTCTTT
V gene: TRBV5-1; clone size: .; J gene: TRBJ2-7; D gene: TRBD2; CDR3 protein: CASSLVTSGRAYEQYF; CDR3 DNA: TGCGCCAGCAGCTTGGTCACTAGCGGGAGGGCTTACGAGCAGTACTTC
V gene: TRBV7-9; clone size: .; J gene: TRBJ1-1; D gene: .; CDR3 protein: CASSLRGLMNTEAFF; CDR3 DNA: TGTGCCAGCAGCTTAAGGGGCCTTATGAACACTGAAGCTTTCTTT
V gene: TRBV5-1; clone size: .; J gene: TRBJ1-2; D gene: .; CDR3 protein: CASSPGGAGGYTF; CDR3 DNA: TGCGCCAGCAGCCCCGGTGGGGCGGGCGGCTACACCTTC
V gene: TRBV19; clone size: .; J gene: TRBJ1-6; D gene: TRBD1; CDR3 protein: CASSSDRGSPLHF; CDR3 DNA: TGTGCCAGTAGTTCCGACAGGGGGTCACCCCTCCACTTT
V gene: TRBV11-2; clone size: .; J gene: TRBJ2-7; D gene: TRBD2; CDR3 protein: CASSLLAGHYEQYF; CDR3 DNA: TGTGCCAGCAGCTTACTAGCGGGTCACTACGAGCAGTACTTC